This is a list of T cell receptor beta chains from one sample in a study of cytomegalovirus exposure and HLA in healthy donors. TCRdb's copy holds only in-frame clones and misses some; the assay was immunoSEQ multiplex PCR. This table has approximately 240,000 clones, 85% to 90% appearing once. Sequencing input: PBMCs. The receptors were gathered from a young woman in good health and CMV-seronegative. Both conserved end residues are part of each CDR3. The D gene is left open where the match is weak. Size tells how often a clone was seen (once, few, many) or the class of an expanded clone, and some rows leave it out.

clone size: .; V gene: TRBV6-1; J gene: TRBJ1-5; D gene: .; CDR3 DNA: TGTGCCAGCAGTGAAGAGCAGGGGCACGGTCAGCCCCAGCATTTT; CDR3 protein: CASSEEQGHGQPQHF
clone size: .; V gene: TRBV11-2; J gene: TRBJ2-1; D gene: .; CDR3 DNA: TGTGCCAGCAGCTCGGAGGGGGCGGCCTACAATGAGCAGTTCTTC; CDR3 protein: CASSSEGAAYNEQFF
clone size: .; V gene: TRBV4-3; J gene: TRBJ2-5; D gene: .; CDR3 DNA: TGCGCCAGCAGCCAAGAGAGAACTAGCTCGAGGGAGACCCAGTACTTC; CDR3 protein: CASSQERTSSRETQYF
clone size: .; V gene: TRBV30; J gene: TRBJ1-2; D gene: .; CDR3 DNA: TGTGCCTGGGCCTTCGAGGATCACGGGAGCTATGGCTACACCTTC; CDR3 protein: CAWAFEDHGSYGYTF
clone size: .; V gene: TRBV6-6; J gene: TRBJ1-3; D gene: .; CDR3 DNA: TGTGCCAGCAGTTACTCAGGGAGGAGCTCTGGAAACACCATATATTTT; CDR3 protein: CASSYSGRSSGNTIYF
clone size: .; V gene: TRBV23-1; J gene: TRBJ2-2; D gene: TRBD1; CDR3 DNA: TGCGCCAGCGGGTGGAGGACAGGGGTGAATAGGACCGGGGAGCTGTTTTTT; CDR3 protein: CASGWRTGVNRTGELFF
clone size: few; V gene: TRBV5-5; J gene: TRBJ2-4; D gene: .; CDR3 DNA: TGTGCCAGCAGCTTGGGTACGGGAAACATTCAGTACTTC; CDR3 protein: CASSLGTGNIQYF
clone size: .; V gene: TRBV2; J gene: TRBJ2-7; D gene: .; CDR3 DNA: TGTGCCAGCAGTTGGGGCGCATGGAACGACTACGAGCAGTACTTC; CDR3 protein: CASSWGAWNDYEQYF
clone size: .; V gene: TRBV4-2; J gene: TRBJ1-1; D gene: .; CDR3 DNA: TGTGCCAGCAGCCAGGGGGAGGGACCCTTGAACACTGAAGCTTTCTTT; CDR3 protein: CASSQGEGPLNTEAFF
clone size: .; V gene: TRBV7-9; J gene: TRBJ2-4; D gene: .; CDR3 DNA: TGTGCCAGCAGCCCCCCGACAGCCATACTAGCCAAAAACATTCAGTACTTC; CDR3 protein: CASSPPTAILAKNIQYF
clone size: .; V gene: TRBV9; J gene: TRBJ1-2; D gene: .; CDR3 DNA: TGTGCCAGCAGCGTAGACGGGGGGAACTATGGCTACACCTTC; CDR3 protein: CASSVDGGNYGYTF
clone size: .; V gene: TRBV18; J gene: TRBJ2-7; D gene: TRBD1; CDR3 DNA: TGTGCCAGCTCTCCCCCGGGACAGGGGGCCCTAATTTCCTACGAGCAGTACTTC; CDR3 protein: CASSPPGQGALISYEQYF
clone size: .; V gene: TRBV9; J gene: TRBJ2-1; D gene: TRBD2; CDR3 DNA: TGTGCCAGCAGCCCCACGCTCAGCGGGAGAGGGGCTTACTACAATGAGCAGTTCTTC; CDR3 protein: CASSPTLSGRGAYYNEQFF
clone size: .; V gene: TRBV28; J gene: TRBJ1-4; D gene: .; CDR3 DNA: TGTGCCAGCAGTACCCCATCTCCCTCGCGTGAAAAACTGTTTTTT; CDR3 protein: CASSTPSPSREKLFF
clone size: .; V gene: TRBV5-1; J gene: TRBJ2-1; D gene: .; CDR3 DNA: TGCGCCAGCAGCTTGCTCGCGCCACGAGCCTACAATGAGCAGTTCTTC; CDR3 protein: CASSLLAPRAYNEQFF
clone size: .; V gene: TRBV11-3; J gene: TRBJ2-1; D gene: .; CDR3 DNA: TGTGCCAGCAGGGGGGTGCAGGGGCAAATATACAATGAGCAGTTCTTC; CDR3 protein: CASRGVQGQIYNEQFF
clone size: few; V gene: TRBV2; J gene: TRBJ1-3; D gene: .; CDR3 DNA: TGTGCCAGCAGTGAAACCAGGACTGGAAACACCATATATTTT; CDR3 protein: CASSETRTGNTIYF
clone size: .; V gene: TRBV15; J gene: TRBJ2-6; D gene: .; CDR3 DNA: TGTGCCACCACCGCGTCTAGTGGGGCCAACGTCCTGACTTTC; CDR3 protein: CATTASSGANVLTF
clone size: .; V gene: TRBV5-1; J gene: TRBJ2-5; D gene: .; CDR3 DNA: TGCGCCAGCAGCCGCCCGGAGTACCAAGAGACCCAGTACTTC; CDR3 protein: CASSRPEYQETQYF
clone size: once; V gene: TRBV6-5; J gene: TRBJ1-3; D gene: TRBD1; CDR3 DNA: TGTGCCAGCAGTAACCTGGGACAGGGAAACACCATATATTTT; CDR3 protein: CASSNLGQGNTIYF
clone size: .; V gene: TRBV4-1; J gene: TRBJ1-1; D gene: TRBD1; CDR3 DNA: TGCGCCAGCAGCCAACCCCGGGACAGGGGCACTGAAGCTTTCTTT; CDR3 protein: CASSQPRDRGTEAFF
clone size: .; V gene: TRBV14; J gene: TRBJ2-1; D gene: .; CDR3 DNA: TGTGCCAGCAGCCCCGGATTTTTGTTTCCTGGGGAGTTCTTTGATGAGCAGTTCTTC; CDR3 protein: CASSPGFLFPGEFFDEQFF
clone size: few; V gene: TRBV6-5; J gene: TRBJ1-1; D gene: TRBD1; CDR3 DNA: TGTGCCAGCAGTGGGGGGGACAGGGAGGCTGAAGCTTTCTTT; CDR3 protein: CASSGGDREAEAFF
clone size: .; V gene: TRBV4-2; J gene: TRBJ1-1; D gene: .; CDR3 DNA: TGTGCCAGCAGCCAAGATCCCACAGGGCTGGGCACTGAAGCTTTCTTT; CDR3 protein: CASSQDPTGLGTEAFF
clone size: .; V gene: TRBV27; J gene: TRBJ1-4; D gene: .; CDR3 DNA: TGTGCCAGCAGTTTCAGGGTTAATGAAAAACTGTTTTTT; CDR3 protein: CASSFRVNEKLFF
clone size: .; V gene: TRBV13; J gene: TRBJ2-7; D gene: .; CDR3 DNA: TGTGCCAGCAGCTTAGTGGGCACGAGCGAGCAGTACTTC; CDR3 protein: CASSLVGTSEQYF
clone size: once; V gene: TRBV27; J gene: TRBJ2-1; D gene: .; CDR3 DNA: TGTGCCAGCAGTTTCGACAGGAACATTGAGCAGTTCTTC; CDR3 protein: CASSFDRNIEQFF
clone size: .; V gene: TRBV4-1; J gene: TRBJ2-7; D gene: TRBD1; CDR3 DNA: TGCGCCAGCAGCCAAGGTGGACAGGGGACGTACGAGCAGTACTTC; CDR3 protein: CASSQGGQGTYEQYF
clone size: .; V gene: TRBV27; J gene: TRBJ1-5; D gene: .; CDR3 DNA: TGTGCCAGCAGTACGGGTGCCAACAATCAGCCCCAGCATTTT; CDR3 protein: CASSTGANNQPQHF
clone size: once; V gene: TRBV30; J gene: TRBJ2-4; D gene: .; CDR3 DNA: TGTGCCTGGAGACTGGGGGGGGCCCCGAAAAACATTCAGTACTTC; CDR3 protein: CAWRLGGAPKNIQYF
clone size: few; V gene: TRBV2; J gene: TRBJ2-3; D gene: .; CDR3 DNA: TGTGCCAGCAGAGGAGGACTCTCCACAGATACGCAGTATTTT; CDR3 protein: CASRGGLSTDTQYF
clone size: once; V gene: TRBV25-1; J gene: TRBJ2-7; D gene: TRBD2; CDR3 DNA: TGTGCCAGCACCCCGGGACTAGCGGATACCTACGAGCAGTACTTC; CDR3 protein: CASTPGLADTYEQYF
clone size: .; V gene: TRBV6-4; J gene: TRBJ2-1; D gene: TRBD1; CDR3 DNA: TGTGCCAGCACCAATCACAGGGGCAATGAGCAGTTCTTC; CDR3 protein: CASTNHRGNEQFF
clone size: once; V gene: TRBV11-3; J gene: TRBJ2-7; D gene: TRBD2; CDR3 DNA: TGTGCCAGCAGCTTTAGCGGGAGTGGGGGGTACGAGCAGTACTTC; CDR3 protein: CASSFSGSGGYEQYF
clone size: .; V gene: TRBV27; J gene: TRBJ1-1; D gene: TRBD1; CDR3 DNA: TGTGCCAGCAGTCCACACAGGGGGAACACTGAAGCTTTCTTT; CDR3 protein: CASSPHRGNTEAFF
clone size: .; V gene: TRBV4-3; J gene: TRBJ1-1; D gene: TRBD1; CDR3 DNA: TGCGCCAGCAGCCAAGTAAGACAGGGGATGGTTGAAGCTTTCTTT; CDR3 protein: CASSQVRQGMVEAFF
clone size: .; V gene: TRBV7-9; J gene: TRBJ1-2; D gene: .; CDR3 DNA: TGTGCCAGCAGCCAAGACAGCCACTATGGCTACACCTTC; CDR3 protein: CASSQDSHYGYTF
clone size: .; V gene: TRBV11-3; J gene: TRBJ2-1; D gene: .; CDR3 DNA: TGTGCCAGCAGCCAGGTCGGGACAAATTTCTACAATGAGCAGTTCTTC; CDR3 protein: CASSQVGTNFYNEQFF
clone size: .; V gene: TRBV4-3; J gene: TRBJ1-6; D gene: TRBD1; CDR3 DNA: TGCGCCAGCAGCCAAGATTCGGGACAGAGGAATTCACCCCTCCACTTT; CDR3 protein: CASSQDSGQRNSPLHF
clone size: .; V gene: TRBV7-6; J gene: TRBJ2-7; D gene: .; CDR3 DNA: TGTGCCAGCAGCTTAGGGGGTAGCGGATCCTACGAGCAGTACTTC; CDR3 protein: CASSLGGSGSYEQYF
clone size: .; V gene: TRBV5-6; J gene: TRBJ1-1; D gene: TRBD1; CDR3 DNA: TGTGCCAGCAGCTTGGGGTGGACAGGAGAAGCTTTCTTT; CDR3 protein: CASSLGWTGEAFF
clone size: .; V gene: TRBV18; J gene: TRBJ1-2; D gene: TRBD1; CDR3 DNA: TGTGCCAGCTCACGGGACAGGGGAAGTTTTCGCTACACCTTC; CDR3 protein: CASSRDRGSFRYTF
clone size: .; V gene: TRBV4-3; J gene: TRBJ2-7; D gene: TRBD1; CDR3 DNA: TGCGCCAGCAGCCAGGGGGTGCAGGGGGCCTACGAGCAGTACTTC; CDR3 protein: CASSQGVQGAYEQYF
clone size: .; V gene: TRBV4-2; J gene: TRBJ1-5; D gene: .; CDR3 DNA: TGTGCCAGCAGCCAAGATCTAGATCAGCCCCAGCATTTT; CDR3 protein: CASSQDLDQPQHF
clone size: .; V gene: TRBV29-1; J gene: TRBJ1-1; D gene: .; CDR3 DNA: TGCAGCGTCCGGGGTCTGAACACTGAAGCTTTCTTT; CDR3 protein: CSVRGLNTEAFF
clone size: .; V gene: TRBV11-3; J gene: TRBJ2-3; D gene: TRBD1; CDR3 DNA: TGTGCCAGCAGCCACGGGACAGCTAGCACAGATACGCAGTATTTT; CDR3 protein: CASSHGTASTDTQYF
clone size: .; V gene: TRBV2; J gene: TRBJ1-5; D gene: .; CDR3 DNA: TGTGCCAGTATCACAGAACGCAATCAGCCCCAGCATTTT; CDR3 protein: CASITERNQPQHF
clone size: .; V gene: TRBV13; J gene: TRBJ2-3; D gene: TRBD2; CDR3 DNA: TGTGCCAGCACCTTACAGCGGGAGAGTGAAGATACGCAGTATTTT; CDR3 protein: CASTLQRESEDTQYF
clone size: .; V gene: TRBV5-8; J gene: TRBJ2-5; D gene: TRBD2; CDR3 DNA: TGTGCCAGCAGCTTATCGGGGGGGGAGACCCAGTACTTC; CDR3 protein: CASSLSGGETQYF
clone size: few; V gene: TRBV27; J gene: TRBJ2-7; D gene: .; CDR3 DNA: TGTGCCAGCAGTTTGGCTAAAACCTCGGGGATTCGGGAGCAGTACTTC; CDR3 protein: CASSLAKTSGIREQYF